The 32 T cell receptor beta chains reported below all come from one sample, sequenced in a study of shared clonotypes between healthy human individuals. The data were produced by immunoSEQ multiplex PCR, yet TCRdb's version contains in-frame clones alone and is incomplete. This sample has over a million clones, with around 78% found just once. Sequences were obtained from memory CD4+ T cells from PBMCs. Subset: CD45RA-negative fraction. The origin of the receptors is a man aged 18 to 29 in good health. Some clones in this sample may be carry-over from other donors' samples.

The chain joins TRBV10-3 to TRBJ1-3; D unresolved. The V gene lost 2 bases and the J gene lost 3 bases, with 11 bases spanning the gap. The germline V gene encodes CDR1 ENHRY and CDR2 SYGVKD. This CDR3 spans 15 amino acids. The CDR3 loop is CAISEGGRYGNTIYF. CDR3 coding DNA: TGTGCCATCAGTGAGGGTGGCCGTTATGGAAACACCATATATTTT.

This clone was observed a handful of times. The V and J genes are TRBV7-3 and TRBJ2-2, with D possibly being TRBD1 (5 bases). Trimming pared 3 bases from V and 5 bases from J, leaving 10 bases between. Germline V gene lookup returns CDR1 SGHTA and CDR2 FQGTGA. The CDR3 runs 14 residues. The CDR3 nucleotides are TGTGCCAGCAGCTTCAGGGTAGAGACCGGGGAGCTGTTTTTT. Encoded protein: CASSFRVETGELFF.

V is TRBV7-3 and J is TRBJ1-3, with D perhaps TRBD1 (6 bases). CDR3 length equals 15 residues. Germline V lookup: CDR1 SGHTA, CDR2 FQGTGA. V was pared by 0 bases and J by 4 bases, with 10 bases between. DNA of the CDR3: TGTGCCAGCAGCTTAACCGGGGGGACAGGAAACACCATATATTTT. The encoded protein is CASSLTGGTGNTIYF. Drawing the rest from reference TRBV7-3 and TRBJ1-3, the complete variable domain is GAGVSQTPSNKVTEKGKYVELRCDPISGHTALYWYRQSLGQGPEFLIYFQGTGAADDSGLPNDRFFAVRPEGSVSTLKIQRTERGDSAVYLCASSLTGGTGNTIYFGEGSWLTVV.

J is TRBJ2-1 and V is TRBV5-1; the match to TRBD2 covers 7 bases. Per the germline V gene, CDR1 is SGHRS and CDR2 is YFSETQ. Trimming at V came to 4 bases and at J to 3 bases, leaving 7 bases not matched to a gene. The length of the CDR3 is 15 residues. CDR3 DNA: TGCGCCAGCAGCCCCGGGGACTACCTCTACAATGAGCAGTTCTTC. Its translation is CASSPGDYLYNEQFF.

The chain links TRBV7-9 to TRBJ2-3, with D unclear. The CDR3 is made up of 14 amino acids. V gave up 5 bases and J gave up 4 bases, with 13 bases separating them. Germline V gene lookup returns CDR1 SEHNR and CDR2 FQNEAQ (reference sequence). This chain's CDR3 is CASSQRLVADTQYF. In DNA form, the CDR3 reads TGTGCCAGCAGCCAAAGGTTGGTCGCAGATACGCAGTATTTT.

The rearrangement uses TRBV28 and TRBJ2-7; D is perhaps TRBD2 (6 bases). Trimming shortened V by 7 bases and J by 4 bases, and 20 bases separated the two germline ends. Germline V gene data show CDR1 as MDHEN and CDR2 as SYDVKM. The CDR3 length is 15 residues. Written as DNA, the CDR3 is TGTGCCAGCATCTCAGTCGGAGGGTATGATTACGAGCAGTACTTC. Translated, it gives CASISVGGYDYEQYF.

The chain employs TRBV5-1 and TRBJ2-5, with D perhaps matching TRBD1 (6 bases). This CDR3 has 13 residues. Germline V gives CDR1 SGHRS, CDR2 YFSETQ. Deletions cut 5 bases from V and 5 bases from J, with 13 bases between. The CDR3 sequence is CASSPGTTETQYF. The CDR3 coding sequence is TGCGCCAGCAGTCCGGGGACAACGGAGACCCAGTACTTC.

This chain uses TRBV18 with TRBJ1-4; D gene ambiguous. The germline V and J ends were trimmed by 2 bases and 4 bases, with 20 bases remaining between them. CDR3 length: 18 residues. The V gene's germline CDR1 is KGHSH and CDR2 LQKENI. CDR3 region: CASSPLARSPGGNEKLFF. The CDR3 nucleotides read TGTGCCAGCTCACCATTAGCCCGGTCCCCTGGCGGTAATGAAAAACTGTTTTTT.

The J gene is TRBJ1-2, the V gene TRBV4-1; D not certain. V was cut by 1 base and J by 7 bases, with 10 bases left in between. The germline gives CDR1 MGHRA, CDR2 YSYEKL. This CDR3 is 13 amino acids long. The CDR3 nucleotides read TGCGCCAGCAGCCAAGTTACTGGTGCTGGCTACACCTTC. Protein sequence: CASSQVTGAGYTF.

The table lists this clone with a few counts. V and J are TRBV30 and TRBJ1-5; D remains unclear. The ends were cut back, 1 base at V and 6 bases at J, with 10 bases in the middle. This CDR3 is 13 amino acids long. CDR1 and CDR2 (germline): GTSNPN, SVGIG (reference sequence). The DNA of the CDR3 is TGTGCCTGGAGTGCTACAGTTGGTCAGCCCCAGCATTTT. It translates to CAWSATVGQPQHF.

The chain joins TRBV9 to TRBJ2-7; the match to TRBD2 covers 10 bases. Germline trimming cut 0 bases from V and 1 base from J; bases unmatched to any gene: 10. The CDR3 has 18 residues. CDR1 and CDR2 from the germline V gene are SGDLS and YYNGEE. The CDR3, as DNA: TGTGCCAGCAGCGTAGGGGGGTCTAGCGGGAGTCTATCCTACGAGCAGTACTTC. Its protein is CASSVGGSSGSLSYEQYF.

The J gene is TRBJ2-1, the V gene TRBV15; D not certain. V was shortened by 1 base and J by 5 bases, with 6 bases between the two germline ends. CDR3 length equals 13 residues. Germline V gene sequence: CDR1 LNHNV, CDR2 YYDKDF (reference sequence). The CDR3 DNA reads TGTGCCACCAGCAGAGGGGGTGACAATGAGCAGTTCTTC. Residues: CATSRGGDNEQFF.

This chain uses TRBV9 with TRBJ2-1; 9 bases are a match to TRBD2. Germline assignment: CDR1 SGDLS and CDR2 YYNGEE. There are 15 residues in the CDR3. V dropped 0 bases and J dropped 7; count of bases not matched to a gene: 5. The CDR3 DNA reads as TGTGCCAGCAGCGTAGGCGGGAGGGAGTCTAATGAGCAGTTCTTC. Its translation: CASSVGGRESNEQFF.

This clone has only a few counts. CDR3 region: CASSPQTGMNTEAFF. CDR3 DNA: TGTGCCAGCAGCCCCCAGACCGGTATGAACACTGAAGCTTTCTTT. The chain combines TRBV7-2 with TRBJ1-1; D unresolved. Germline V gene lookup returns CDR1 SGHTA and CDR2 FQGNSA. The V end lost 5 bases, the J end lost 0 bases, and 13 bases lay between the germline ends. The CDR3 loop spans 15 amino acids.

The chain is built from TRBV9 and TRBJ1-4; D is perhaps TRBD1 (6 bases). Trimming removed 4 bases from V and 7 bases from J, with 14 bases in between. Germline V gives CDR1 SGDLS, CDR2 YYNGEE. This CDR3 comprises 14 residues. This chain's CDR3 is CASSLQGTGEKLFF. The CDR3 region has the DNA TGTGCCAGCAGCCTGCAGGGGACGGGTGAAAAACTGTTTTTT.

This clone turned up a few times. The chain couples TRBV7-2 to TRBJ1-2; 10 bases align to TRBD1. There are 15 residues in the CDR3. With V trimmed by 4 bases and J by 3 bases, 5 bases remained unmatched. Germline-derived CDR1 and CDR2 are SGHTA and FQGNSA. CDR3 sequence (DNA): TGTGCCAGCAGCTCTGGTGGGACAGGGGACTATGGCTACACCTTC. Protein sequence: CASSSGGTGDYGYTF.

This chain uses TRBV5-4 with TRBJ2-1; 10 positions agree with TRBD2. This CDR3 comprises 16 residues. Trimming at V came to 2 bases and at J to 8 bases, leaving 10 bases not matched to a gene. From germline, CDR1 is SGHNT and CDR2 YYREEE (reference sequence). The CDR3 region is CASSFGGGTSVHEQFF. CDR3 bases: TGTGCCAGCAGCTTTGGGGGGGGGACTAGCGTCCATGAGCAGTTCTTC. The full variable domain, completed using reference TRBV5-4 and TRBJ2-1, is ETGVTQSPTHLIKTRGQQVTLRCSSQSGHNTVSWYQQALGQGPQFIFQYYREEENGRGNFPPRFSGLQFPNYSSELNVNALELDDSALYLCASSFGGGTSVHEQFFGPGTRLTVL.

This rearrangement joins TRBV30 to TRBJ2-1; D gene unclear. This CDR3 region has 12 residues. Trimming shortened V by 8 bases and J by 1 base, and 9 bases separated the two germline ends. Germline V gene lookup returns CDR1 GTSNPN and CDR2 SVGIG (reference sequence). CDR3 sequence (DNA): TGTGCCGTCCCTCGGTCCTACAATGAGCAGTTCTTC. Protein product: CAVPRSYNEQFF. Using reference TRBV30 and TRBJ2-1 for the parts outside the CDR3, the full variable domain is SQTIHQWPATLVQPVGSPLSLECTVEGTSNPNLYWYRQAAGRGLQLLFYSVGIGQISSEVPQNLSASRPQDRQFILSSKKLLLSDSGFYLCAVPRSYNEQFFGPGTRLTVL.

As for this clone: Within the sample, other DNA sequences also encode this same CDR3. The V call is TRBV28, the J call TRBJ2-2, with unresolved D. Deletions cut 6 bases from V and 5 bases from J, with 7 bases between. The CDR3 length is 12 residues. Germline V lookup: CDR1 MDHEN, CDR2 SYDVKM. This CDR3 is CASSLNTGELFF. Here the CDR3 DNA reads TGTGCCAGCAGCCTAAATACCGGGGAGCTGTTTTTT.

This sequence joins TRBV29-1 and TRBJ1-1, with TRBD1 as a possible D gene (6 bases). The CDR3 has 14 residues. Germline V gives CDR1 SQVTM, CDR2 ANQGSEA. V shed 3 bases and J shed 4 bases, with 15 bases lying between them. The chain's CDR3 is CSVDEGGLGTEAFF. CDR3 in DNA: TGCAGCGTTGATGAGGGGGGCTTAGGCACTGAAGCTTTCTTT.

Points on this clone: A much larger clonotype is one base distant, so this may be a read error. The chain links TRBV4-2 to TRBJ2-7; 8 bases are shared with TRBD2. The ends lost 4 bases at V and 0 bases at J; junction bases unmatched: 2. Germline V gene sequence: CDR1 LGHNA, CDR2 YNFKEQ. CDR3 length: 14 residues. Here the CDR3 DNA reads TGTGCCAGCAGCCTAGCGGGAAGCTCCTACGAGCAGTACTTC. This sequence encodes CASSLAGSSYEQYF.

Concerning this clone itself: A clone one base away is much larger, so this may be a read error. The sample has other DNA sequences that encode this CDR3 too. The V call is TRBV5-1, the J call TRBJ2-1; TRBD2 aligns across 9 bases. The CDR3 covers 15 residues. V dropped 0 bases and J dropped 4; count of bases not matched to a gene: 2. CDR1 is SGHRS, CDR2 YFSETQ, per germline. The CDR3 nucleotides are TGCGCCAGCAGCTTGGGCGGGAGGGGTTACAATGAGCAGTTCTTC. It translates to CASSLGGRGYNEQFF.

The CDR3 DNA sequence: TGCGCCAGCAGCACAAGCGGGAGTCTTGTGTCCGAGCAGTACTTC. Protein: CASSTSGSLVSEQYF. The chain employs TRBV5-1 and TRBJ2-7; 8 bases match TRBD2. Per the germline V gene, CDR1 is SGHRS and CDR2 is YFSETQ. The CDR3 sequence is 15 residues long. V shed 4 bases, J shed 6 bases, and the junction held 12 bases outside the gene matches.

This clone was found once. The V call is TRBV4-1, the J call TRBJ1-1; 8 nucleotides line up with TRBD1. This CDR3 is built from 16 residues. The V segment lost 1 base and the J segment 4 bases; nucleotides outside the gene matches: 8. Germline lookup yields CDR1 MGHRA and CDR2 YSYEKL. The CDR3 nucleotides read TGCGCCAGCAGCCAAGTACCGGGACAGGCTTTCACTGAAGCTTTCTTT. Translation gives CASSQVPGQAFTEAFF.

This rearrangement joins TRBV11-2 to TRBJ2-2, with a tentative D call TRBD1 (5 bases). This CDR3 region has 16 residues. V was shortened by 2 bases and J by 1 base, with 11 bases between the two germline ends. The germline gives CDR1 SGHAT, CDR2 FQNNGV. The chain's CDR3 is CASSLFLTGNTGELFF. In DNA form, the CDR3 reads TGTGCCAGCAGCTTATTTTTAACAGGGAACACCGGGGAGCTGTTTTTT.

The rearrangement joins TRBV6-1 to TRBJ2-7; maybe TRBD2 (7 bases). This CDR3 region has 15 residues. The germline V gene has CDR1 MNHNS and CDR2 SASEGT. V lost 6 bases to trimming and J lost 5 bases, with 20 bases between them. The CDR3 nucleotides read TGTGCCAGCAGCCCCCTTCGGGGGGCCGGAGACGAGCAGTACTTC. Translating gives CASSPLRGAGDEQYF.

The DNA for the CDR3 is TGCGCCAGCAGGCGCCCGGGGGCTGTAAGCTCCTACGAGCAGTACTTC. Amino acid sequence: CASRRPGAVSSYEQYF. The rearrangement uses TRBV5-1 and TRBJ2-7, with D possibly being TRBD1 or TRBD2 (6 bases each). The germline V and J ends were trimmed by 5 bases and 0 bases, with 18 bases remaining between them. The CDR3 covers 16 residues. Germline V CDR1 and CDR2: SGHRS, YFSETQ.

Concerning this clone: This sample also contains other DNA sequences that code for the same CDR3. The chain carries TRBV11-2 and TRBJ1-2; D gene uncertain. Trimming removed 0 bases at V and 2 bases at J, with 4 bases between. Germline V CDR1 and CDR2: SGHAT, FQNNGV. CDR3 size: 13 residues. The CDR3 here is CASSLDRNYGYTF. DNA for the CDR3: TGTGCCAGCAGCTTAGACCGCAACTATGGCTACACCTTC.

The chain has TRBV27 and TRBJ1-2; 11 bases line up with TRBD1. In germline, CDR1 is MNHEY, CDR2 SMNVEV (reference sequence). V lost 2 bases, J lost 5 bases, and 10 bases stayed unmatched. The CDR3 runs 17 residues. The CDR3 sequence is CASSLEGTGGHVYGYTF. CDR3 DNA: TGTGCCAGCAGTTTAGAGGGGACAGGGGGGCACGTTTATGGCTACACCTTC.

This clone was recorded many times. V is TRBV7-2 and J is TRBJ2-5; D is ambiguous. Per germline, CDR1 SGHTA and CDR2 FQGNSA. V lost 5 bases and J 7 bases, leaving 20 bases between the germline ends. The CDR3 runs to 15 residues. CDR3 protein: CASSTTTEAVGTQYF. DNA for the CDR3: TGTGCCAGCAGCACCACAACTGAAGCCGTGGGGACCCAGTACTTC.

The V gene is TRBV6-1, the J gene TRBJ2-7; D unclear. The CDR3 totals 13 residues. Germline-derived CDR1 and CDR2 are MNHNS and SASEGT. Deletions cut 3 bases from V and 2 bases from J, with 8 bases between. The CDR3 DNA follows: TGTGCCAGCAGTGACAGACCCCCCTACGAGCAGTACTTC. Its translation is CASSDRPPYEQYF.

The V gene is TRBV5-1, the J gene TRBJ2-1, with TRBD2 identical over 8 bases. Per the germline V gene, CDR1 is SGHRS and CDR2 is YFSETQ. The CDR3 totals 13 residues. J gave up 9 bases and V 3 bases, and 5 bases lay outside the gene matches. CDR3 sequence reads: CASSSAGGGEQFF. CDR3 in DNA: TGCGCCAGCAGCTCCGCGGGAGGAGGTGAGCAGTTCTTC.